Described below is a single T cell receptor (beta chain) sequence and its context. This entry comes from a study of early T cells in non-severe SARS-CoV-2 infection. TCRdb re-derived calls from the 5' RACE reads in MiXCR, one entry per CDR3 protein. The sample has tens of thousands of distinct CDR3 sequences, 4.5% to 7% seen once. The sample was whole blood. The clonotype was recovered from an adult who was a healthcare worker with PCR-confirmed SARS-CoV-2 infection or an uninfected control (not recorded which).

CDR3 DNA sequence: TGTGCCAGCAGCTTTGGACTAGCGGGAGACGCCGGGGAGCTGTTTTTT. It codes for CASSFGLAGDAGELFF. The chain recombines TRBV11-2 with TRBJ2-2, with 13 bases that match TRBD2. In germline, CDR1 is SGHAT, CDR2 FQNNGV. The length of the CDR3 is 16 residues. Trimming removed 3 bases from V and 6 bases from J; junction bases left unmatched: 4. Drawing the rest from reference TRBV11-2 and TRBJ2-2, the complete variable domain is EAGVAQSPRYKIIEKRQSVAFWCNPISGHATLYWYQQILGQGPKLLIQFQNNGVVDDSQLPKDRFSAERLKGVDSTLKIQPAKLEDSAVYLCASSFGLAGDAGELFFGEGSRLTVL.